This T cell receptor (beta chain) stems from a study of blood T cell repertoires in COVID-19. Clones were sequenced by immunoSEQ multiplex PCR, and TCRdb holds only the in-frame ones, with some missing. The sample records under 350,000 clones, 65% to 90% being singletons. Between the trimmed V and J ends, which lost 3 bases and 4 bases, there was a span of 8 bases. CDR1 SGHTS and CDR2 YDEGEE come from the germline V gene. CDR3 length equals 12 residues. The J gene is TRBJ2-7, the V gene TRBV5-8; no reliable D call. The source of this sequence is a woman in her thirties or forties with acute COVID-19. Sequencing was performed on PBMCs or T cells enriched from blood (not recorded which). The CDR3 spells CASSYTEYEQYF. For the CDR3, the DNA is TGTGCCAGCAGCTATACAGAGTACGAGCAGTACTTC.